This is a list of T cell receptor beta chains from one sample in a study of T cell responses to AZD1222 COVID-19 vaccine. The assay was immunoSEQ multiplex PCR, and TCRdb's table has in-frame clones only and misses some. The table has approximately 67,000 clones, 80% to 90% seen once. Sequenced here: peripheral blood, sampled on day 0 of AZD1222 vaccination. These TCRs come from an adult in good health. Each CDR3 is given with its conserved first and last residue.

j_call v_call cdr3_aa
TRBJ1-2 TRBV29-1 CSVDGTGVLGTF
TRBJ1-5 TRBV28 CASRGTANQPQHF
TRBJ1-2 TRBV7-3 CASSWAWTIYGGYTF
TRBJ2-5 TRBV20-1 CSAHWGETQYF
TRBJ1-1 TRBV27 CASSQRDRVNTEAFF
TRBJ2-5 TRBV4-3 CASSQDRGGETQYF
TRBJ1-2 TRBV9 CASSEVSPLANYGYTF
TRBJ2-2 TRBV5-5 CASSLGLGFAGELFF
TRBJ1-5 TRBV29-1 CSVGGDSNQPQHF
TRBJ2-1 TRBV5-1 CASSLGIRDRANNEQFF
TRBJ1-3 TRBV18 CASSPRQASSGNTIYF
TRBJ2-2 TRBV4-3 CASSQDSVGNTGELFF
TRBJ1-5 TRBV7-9 CASSSKAGAQPQHF